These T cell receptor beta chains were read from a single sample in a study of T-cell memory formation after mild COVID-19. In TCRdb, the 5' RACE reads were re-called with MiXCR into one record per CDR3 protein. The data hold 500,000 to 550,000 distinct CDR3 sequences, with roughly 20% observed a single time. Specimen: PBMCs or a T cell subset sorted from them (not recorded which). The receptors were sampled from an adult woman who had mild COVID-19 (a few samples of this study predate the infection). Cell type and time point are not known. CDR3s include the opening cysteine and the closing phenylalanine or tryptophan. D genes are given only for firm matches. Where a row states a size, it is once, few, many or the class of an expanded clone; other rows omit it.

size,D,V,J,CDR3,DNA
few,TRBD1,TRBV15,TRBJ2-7,CATGKDRGPYEQYF,TGTGCCACCGGAAAGGACAGGGGACCCTACGAGCAGTACTTC
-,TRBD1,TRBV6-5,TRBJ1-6,CASRIRQGVNSPLHF,TGTGCCAGCAGAATTCGACAGGGAGTGAATTCACCCCTCCACTTT
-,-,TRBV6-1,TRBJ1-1,CASSLQGYSYTEAFF,TGTGCCAGCAGCCTACAGGGATATTCGTACACTGAAGCTTTCTTT
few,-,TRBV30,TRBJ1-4,CAWSGTGNIEKLFF,TGTGCCTGGAGTGGTACAGGGAATATAGAAAAACTGTTTTTT
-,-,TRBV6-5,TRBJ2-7,CASSYSTTGAGYEQYF,TGTGCCAGCAGTTACTCGACGACGGGAGCTGGTTACGAGCAGTACTTC
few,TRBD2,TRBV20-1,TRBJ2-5,CSASAAGAQETQYF,TGCAGTGCTAGTGCAGCGGGGGCCCAAGAGACCCAGTACTTC
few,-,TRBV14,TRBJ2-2,CASSPIERGYTGELFF,TGTGCCAGCAGCCCCATTGAACGGGGATACACCGGGGAGCTGTTTTTT
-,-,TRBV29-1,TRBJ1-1,CSVDQTGNTEAFF,TGCAGCGTTGATCAAACAGGGAACACTGAAGCTTTCTTT
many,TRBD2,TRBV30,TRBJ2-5,CAWHPGLAGVGPQYF,TGTGCCTGGCATCCGGGACTAGCGGGGGTTGGTCCCCAGTACTTC
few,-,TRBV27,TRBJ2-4,CASAPGGQNIQYF,TGTGCCAGCGCCCCCGGGGGTCAAAACATTCAGTACTTC
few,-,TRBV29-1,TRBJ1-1,CSGHRDLNTEAFF,TGCAGCGGCCACAGGGACCTGAACACTGAAGCTTTCTTT
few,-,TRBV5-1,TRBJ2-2,CASSLRLGAGELFF,TGCGCCAGCAGCCTACGACTGGGGGCCGGGGAGCTGTTTTTT
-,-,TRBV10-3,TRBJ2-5,CAIRPDKGETQYF,TGTGCCATCAGGCCGGACAAGGGGGAGACCCAGTACTTC
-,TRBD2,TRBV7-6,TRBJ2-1,CASSRGGLAGYEQFF,TGTGCCAGCAGCCGGGGGGGACTAGCTGGGTATGAGCAGTTCTTC
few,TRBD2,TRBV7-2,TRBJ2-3,CASSWGLAGGLYTQYF,TGTGCCAGCAGCTGGGGACTAGCGGGAGGTTTATATACGCAGTATTTT
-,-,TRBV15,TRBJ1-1,CATSRAGGGTEAFF,TGTGCCACCAGCAGAGCGGGGGGGGGCACTGAAGCTTTCTTT
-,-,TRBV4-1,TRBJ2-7,CASSQGGWTANYEQYF,TGCGCCAGCAGCCAAGGAGGATGGACAGCGAACTACGAGCAGTACTTC
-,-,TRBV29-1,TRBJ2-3,CSVRRGTATDTQYF,TGCAGCGTCCGGCGGGGAACCGCCACAGATACGCAGTATTTT
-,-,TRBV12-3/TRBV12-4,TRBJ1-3,CASSSSFGLSGNTIYF,TGTGCCAGCAGCTCCTCCTTTGGCCTCTCTGGAAACACCATATATTTT
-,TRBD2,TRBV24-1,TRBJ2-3,CATSDRLAGNTFTQYF,TGTGCCACCAGTGATCGACTAGCGGGAAACACCTTTACGCAGTATTTT
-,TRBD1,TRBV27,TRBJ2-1,CASRNLGQGFYNEQFF,TGTGCCAGCAGGAACCTTGGACAGGGGTTCTACAATGAGCAGTTCTTC
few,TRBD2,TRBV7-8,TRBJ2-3,CASSRILGLAVDTQYF,TGTGCCAGCAGCCGTATCCTGGGACTAGCGGTAGATACGCAGTATTTT
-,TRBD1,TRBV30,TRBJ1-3,CAWSKGTGKVSGNTIYF,TGTGCCTGGAGCAAGGGGACAGGCAAAGTCTCTGGAAACACCATATATTTT
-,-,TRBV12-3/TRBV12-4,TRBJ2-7,CASSALGVEQYF,TGTGCCAGCAGTGCTCTAGGGGTCGAGCAGTACTTC
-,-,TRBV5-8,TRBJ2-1,CASSAIEGEQFF,TGTGCCAGCAGCGCAATAGAGGGTGAGCAGTTCTTC
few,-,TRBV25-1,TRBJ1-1,CASSVRGGIMNTEAFF,TGTGCCAGCAGTGTGCGAGGGGGGATCATGAACACTGAAGCTTTCTTT
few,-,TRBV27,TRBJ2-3,CASSYEPLGTDTQYF,TGTGCCAGCAGCTATGAGCCCTTGGGCACAGATACGCAGTATTTT
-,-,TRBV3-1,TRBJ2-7,CASSLRQAALEQYF,TGTGCCAGCAGCCTACGACAGGCGGCCCTCGAGCAGTACTTC
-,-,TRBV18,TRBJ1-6,CASSPPVDNSPLHF,TGTGCCAGCTCACCCCCGGTTGATAATTCACCCCTCCACTTT
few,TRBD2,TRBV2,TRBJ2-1,CASSEERGAYEQFF,TGTGCCAGCAGTGAGGAGCGGGGGGCGTATGAGCAGTTCTTC
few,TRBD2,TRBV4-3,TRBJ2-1,CASSQDRLAGGYNEQFF,TGCGCCAGCAGCCAAGATCGCTTAGCGGGAGGATACAATGAGCAGTTCTTC
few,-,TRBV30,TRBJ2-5,CAWGWGETQYF,TGTGCCTGGGGCTGGGGGGAGACCCAGTACTTC
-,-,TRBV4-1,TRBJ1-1,CASSQEYGGRDTEAFF,TGCGCCAGCAGCCAAGAGTATGGGGGACGGGACACTGAAGCTTTCTTT
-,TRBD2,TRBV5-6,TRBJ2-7,CASSLLRLAGGQVYEQYF,TGTGCCAGCAGCTTGTTGAGACTAGCGGGAGGGCAGGTCTACGAGCAGTACTTC
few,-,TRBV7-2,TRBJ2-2,CASSLEGTLNTGELFF,TGTGCCAGCAGCTTAGAAGGGACACTGAACACCGGGGAGCTGTTTTTT
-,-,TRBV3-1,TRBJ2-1,CASRGVLPYNEQFF,TGTGCCAGCCGAGGGGTTTTACCCTACAATGAGCAGTTCTTC
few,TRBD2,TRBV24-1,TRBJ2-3,CATSDFPSGRPGKTDTQYF,TGTGCCACCAGTGATTTCCCTAGCGGGAGGCCAGGGAAAACAGATACGCAGTATTTT
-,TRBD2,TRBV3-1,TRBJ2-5,CASSAAGTRAETQYF,TGTGCCAGCAGCGCCGCCGGGACTAGAGCAGAGACCCAGTACTTC
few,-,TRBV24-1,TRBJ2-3,CATSDLPSTGSTDTQYF,TGTGCCACCAGTGATTTGCCCAGCACGGGGAGCACAGATACGCAGTATTTT
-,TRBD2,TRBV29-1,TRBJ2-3,CSVEPAGGTDTQYF,TGCAGCGTTGAACCAGCGGGGGGGACAGATACGCAGTATTTT
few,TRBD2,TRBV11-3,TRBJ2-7,CASSRGGVSYEQYF,TGTGCCAGCAGCCGCGGGGGGGTAAGCTACGAGCAGTACTTC
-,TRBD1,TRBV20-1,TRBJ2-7,CSARLHRDSKSYEQYF,TGCAGTGCTAGACTTCACCGGGACAGCAAATCCTACGAGCAGTACTTC
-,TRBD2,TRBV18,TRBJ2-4,CASSPPALAGAKNIQYF,TGTGCCAGCTCACCACCGGCACTAGCGGGAGCCAAAAACATTCAGTACTTC
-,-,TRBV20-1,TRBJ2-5,CSARDRVVAQETQYF,TGCAGTGCTAGAGATCGCGTAGTGGCACAAGAGACCCAGTACTTC
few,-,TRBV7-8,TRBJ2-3,CASSLAPILGGGFADTQYF,TGTGCCAGCAGCTTAGCGCCTATACTGGGAGGGGGCTTCGCAGATACGCAGTATTTT
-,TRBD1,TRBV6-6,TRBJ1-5,CASSRDSGYSNQPQHF,TGTGCCAGCAGCCGGGACAGCGGATATAGCAATCAGCCCCAGCATTTT
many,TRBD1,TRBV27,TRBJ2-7,CASSPGTGLNYEQYF,TGTGCCAGCAGCCCCGGGACAGGGCTTAACTACGAGCAGTACTTC
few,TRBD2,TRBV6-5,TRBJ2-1,CASSWSRGGPNEQFF,TGTGCCAGCAGTTGGTCGCGGGGGGGCCCAAATGAGCAGTTCTTC
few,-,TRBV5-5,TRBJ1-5,CASSPQGTQPQHF,TGTGCCAGCAGCCCGCAGGGTACTCAGCCCCAGCATTTT
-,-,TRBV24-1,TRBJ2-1,CATSEQDTYNEQFF,TGTGCCACCAGTGAACAGGACACATACAATGAGCAGTTCTTC
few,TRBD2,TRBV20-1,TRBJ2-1,CSARALADGSGQFF,TGCAGTGCTAGAGCACTAGCGGATGGCTCCGGGCAGTTCTTC
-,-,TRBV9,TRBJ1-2,CASSGSSRVRGYTF,TGTGCCAGCAGCGGGAGTAGCAGGGTGCGCGGCTACACCTTC
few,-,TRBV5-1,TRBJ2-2,CASSIGRSNTGELFF,TGCGCCAGCAGCATTGGACGGTCGAACACCGGGGAGCTGTTTTTT